The clone carrying this TCR beta chain appeared a single time. Its target is not known. In the PCR, 60 Vbeta and 13 Jbeta primers were used. The authors' processing: Unique TCR beta chains totaled about 78 million in a later count, with around 10 million of them shared. Libraries were prepared by immunoSEQ multiplex PCR; TCRdb keeps only in-frame clonotypes and omits some of them. The DNA gave D and trimming, while V, J and clone size come from that table. Of more than 95,000 clones detected, roughly three quarters appear once; the ten largest clones hold under 13%. This sample is part of a study of cytomegalovirus exposure and HLA in healthy donors. Notes on the study in general: A later analysis reportedly found fewer N-insertions in an Asian-associated ancestry cluster than the approximately 700-donor mean.

Trimming cost V 0 bases and J 1 base; bases outside gene matches: 4. In germline, CDR1 is SGDLS, CDR2 YYNGEE. There are 16 residues in the CDR3. This chain connects TRBV9 to TRBJ2-5; 9 nucleotides line up with TRBD2. The sequence came from a man under 40 in good health and CMV-seropositive. Sequenced: PBMCs. CDR3 loop: CASSVAETSGQETQYF. The DNA for the CDR3 is TGTGCCAGCAGCGTAGCTGAGACTAGCGGCCAAGAGACCCAGTACTTC.